The 3 T cell receptor beta chains given below trace back to one sample, sequenced in a study of early T cells in non-severe SARS-CoV-2 infection. TCRdb re-called the 5' RACE reads through MiXCR, storing one row per CDR3 protein. The sample gives over 50,000 distinct CDR3 sequences, approximately 15% of which show up once; roughly 10% is in the top ten. The sample consisted of whole blood, taken at baseline. These receptors all stem from an adult who was a healthcare worker with PCR-confirmed SARS-CoV-2 infection or an uninfected control (not recorded which).

This clonotype was observed a handful of times. The chain links TRBV7-9 to TRBJ1-1, with D tentatively TRBD1 (5 bases). In germline, CDR1 is SEHNR, CDR2 FQNEAQ (reference sequence). V lost 2 bases to trimming and J lost 1 base, with 8 bases between them. The CDR3 contains 14 residues. The CDR3 region is CASSLLQANTEAFF. In DNA, the CDR3 is TGTGCCAGCAGCTTACTACAGGCGAACACTGAAGCTTTCTTT.

The V call is TRBV12-3 or TRBV12-4, the J call TRBJ2-7; no definite D call. This CDR3 is 13 amino acids long. V was trimmed by 3 bases and J by 3 bases, leaving 9 bases between them. This CDR3 reads CASSLSLRYEQYF. The CDR3 coding sequence is TGTGCCAGCAGTTTGTCCCTCCGCTACGAGCAGTACTTC.

This clonotype is categorized as medium-sized. This chain connects TRBV5-1 to TRBJ2-7; the D gene is possibly TRBD1 (6 bases). Looked up from germline, CDR1 is SGHRS and CDR2 is YFSETQ. The CDR3 extends over 18 amino acids. Trimming shortened V by 1 base and J by 1 base, and 21 bases separated the two germline ends. CDR3 protein: CASSLPTITGPRSYEQYF. For the CDR3, the DNA is TGCGCCAGCAGCTTGCCTACGATTACAGGGCCGAGGTCCTACGAGCAGTACTTC.